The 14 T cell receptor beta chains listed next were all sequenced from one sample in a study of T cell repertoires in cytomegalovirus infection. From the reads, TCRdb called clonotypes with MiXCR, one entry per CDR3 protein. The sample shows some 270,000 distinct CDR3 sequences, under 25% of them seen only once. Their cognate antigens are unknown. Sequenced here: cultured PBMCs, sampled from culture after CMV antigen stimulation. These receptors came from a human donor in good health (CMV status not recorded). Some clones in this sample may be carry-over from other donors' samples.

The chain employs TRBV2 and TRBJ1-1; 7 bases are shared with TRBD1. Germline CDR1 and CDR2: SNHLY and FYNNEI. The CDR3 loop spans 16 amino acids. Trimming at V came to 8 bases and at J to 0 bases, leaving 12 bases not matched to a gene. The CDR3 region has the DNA TGTGCCAGCGGACTTCCATGGGACAGCCTGAACACTGAAGCTTTCTTT. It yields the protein CASGLPWDSLNTEAFF. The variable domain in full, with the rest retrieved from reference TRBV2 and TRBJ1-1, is EPEVTQTPSHQVTQMGQEVILRCVPISNHLYFYWYRQILGQKVEFLVSFYNNEISEKSEIFDDQFSVERPDGSNFTLKIRSTKLEDSAMYFCASGLPWDSLNTEAFFGQGTRLTVV.

This CDR3 reads CASSSPLGGRDEQYF. CDR3 DNA: TGTGCCAGCAGTTCCCCCCTTGGGGGGCGGGACGAGCAGTACTTC. The rearrangement uses TRBV6-1 and TRBJ2-7; D may match TRBD1 or TRBD2 (6 bases each). Trimming shortened V by 5 bases and J by 5 bases, and 19 bases separated the two germline ends. This CDR3 is 15 amino acids long. The germline V gene encodes CDR1 MNHNS and CDR2 SASEGT.

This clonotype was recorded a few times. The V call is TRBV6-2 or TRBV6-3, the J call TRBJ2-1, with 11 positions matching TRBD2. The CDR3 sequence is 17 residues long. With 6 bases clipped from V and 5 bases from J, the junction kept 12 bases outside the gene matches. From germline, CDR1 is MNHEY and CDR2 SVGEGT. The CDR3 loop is CASRPDSGRAGDNEQFF. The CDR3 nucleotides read TGTGCCAGCAGACCAGATAGCGGGAGGGCCGGGGACAATGAGCAGTTCTTC.

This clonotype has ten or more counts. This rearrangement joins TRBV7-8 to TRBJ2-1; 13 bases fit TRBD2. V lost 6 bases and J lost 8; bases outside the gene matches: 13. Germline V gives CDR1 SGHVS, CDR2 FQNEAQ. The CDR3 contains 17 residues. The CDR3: CASRRLAGGPTSDEQFF. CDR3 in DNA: TGTGCCAGCAGGCGACTAGCGGGAGGCCCAACCTCCGATGAGCAGTTCTTC.

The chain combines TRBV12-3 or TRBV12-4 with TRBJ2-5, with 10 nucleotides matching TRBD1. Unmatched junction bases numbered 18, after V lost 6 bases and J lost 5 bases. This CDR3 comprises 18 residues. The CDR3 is CASRSEGQGFGRGETQYF. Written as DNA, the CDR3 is TGTGCCAGCAGATCCGAGGGACAGGGGTTTGGAAGAGGGGAGACCCAGTACTTC.

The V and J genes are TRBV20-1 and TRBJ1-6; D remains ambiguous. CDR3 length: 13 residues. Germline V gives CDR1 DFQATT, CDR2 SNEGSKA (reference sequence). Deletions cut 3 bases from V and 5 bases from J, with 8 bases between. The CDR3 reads CSASITDNSPLHF. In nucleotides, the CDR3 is TGCAGTGCTAGTATAACAGATAATTCACCCCTCCACTTT.

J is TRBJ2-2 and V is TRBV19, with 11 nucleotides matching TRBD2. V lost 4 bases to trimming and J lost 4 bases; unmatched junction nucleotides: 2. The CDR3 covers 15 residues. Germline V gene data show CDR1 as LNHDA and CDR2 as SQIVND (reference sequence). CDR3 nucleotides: TGTGCCAGTAGTAGACTAGCGGGAAGCACCGGGGAGCTGTTTTTT. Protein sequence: CASSRLAGSTGELFF.

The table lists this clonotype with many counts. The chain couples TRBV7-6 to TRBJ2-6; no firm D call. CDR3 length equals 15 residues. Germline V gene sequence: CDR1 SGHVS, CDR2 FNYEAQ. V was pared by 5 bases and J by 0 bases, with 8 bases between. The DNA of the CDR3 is TGTGCCAGCAGCCCCAGAGGCTCTGGGGCCAACGTCCTGACTTTC. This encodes CASSPRGSGANVLTF.

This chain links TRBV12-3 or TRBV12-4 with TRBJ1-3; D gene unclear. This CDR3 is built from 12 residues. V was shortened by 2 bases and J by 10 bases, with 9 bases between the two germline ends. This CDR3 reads CASSLQRGTIYF. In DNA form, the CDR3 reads TGTGCCAGCAGTTTACAGCGAGGGACCATATATTTT.

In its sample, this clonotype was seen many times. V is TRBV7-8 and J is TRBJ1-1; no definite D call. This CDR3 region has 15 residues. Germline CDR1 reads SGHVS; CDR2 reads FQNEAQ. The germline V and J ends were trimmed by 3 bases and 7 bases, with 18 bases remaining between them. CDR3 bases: TGTGCCAGCAGCTTCGACCGGGGTGAACTAGGTGAAGCTTTCTTT. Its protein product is CASSFDRGELGEAFF.

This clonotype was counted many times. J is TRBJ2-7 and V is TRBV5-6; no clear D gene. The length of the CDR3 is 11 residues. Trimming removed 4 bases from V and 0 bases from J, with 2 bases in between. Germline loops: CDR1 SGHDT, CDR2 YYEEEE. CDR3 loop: CASSVSYEQYF. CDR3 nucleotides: TGTGCCAGCAGCGTCTCCTACGAGCAGTACTTC.

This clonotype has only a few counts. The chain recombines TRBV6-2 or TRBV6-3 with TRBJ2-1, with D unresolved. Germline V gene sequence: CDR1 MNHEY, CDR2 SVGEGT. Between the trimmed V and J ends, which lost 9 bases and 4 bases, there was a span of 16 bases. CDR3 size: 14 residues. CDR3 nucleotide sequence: TGTGCCAGTCGGCTAGGGCAAACTTACAATGAGCAGTTCTTC. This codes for CASRLGQTYNEQFF.

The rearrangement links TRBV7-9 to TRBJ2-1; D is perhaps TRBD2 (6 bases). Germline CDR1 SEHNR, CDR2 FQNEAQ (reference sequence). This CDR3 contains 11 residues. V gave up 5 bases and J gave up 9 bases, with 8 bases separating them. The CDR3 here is CASSAAGEQFF. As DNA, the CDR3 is TGTGCCAGCAGCGCAGCGGGTGAGCAGTTCTTC.

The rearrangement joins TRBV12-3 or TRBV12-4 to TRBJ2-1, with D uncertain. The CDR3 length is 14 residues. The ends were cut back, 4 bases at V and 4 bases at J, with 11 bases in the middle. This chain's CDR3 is CASSSAPPYNEQFF. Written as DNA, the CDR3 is TGTGCCAGCAGTTCGGCACCCCCATACAATGAGCAGTTCTTC.